The 32 T cell receptor beta chains below all came from one sample that was sequenced in a study of OX40 agonist ivuxolimab in advanced cancers. Method: immunoSEQ multiplex PCR; TCRdb's copy keeps in-frame clones and lacks some. The data show about 71,000 clones, with under 80% seen just once and about 5.4% held by the top ten. Sequenced material: CD4+ or CD8+ T cells sorted from blood, taken in a trial of the OX40 agonist ivuxolimab. Receptors originate from an adult with an advanced solid tumor such as melanoma, head and neck, liver or kidney cancer.

The chain recombines TRBV7-8 with TRBJ1-1; D possibly corresponds to TRBD1 (5 bases). CDR1 is SGHVS, CDR2 FQNEAQ, per germline. The CDR3 contains 14 residues. Deletions cut 5 bases from V and 6 bases from J, with 16 bases between. The chain's CDR3 is CASSLGGVGAEAFF. The CDR3 nucleotides are TGTGCCAGCAGCCTTGGGGGGGTAGGGGCTGAAGCTTTCTTT. The full variable domain, with the rest looked up from reference TRBV7-8 and TRBJ1-1, is GAGVSQSPRYKVAKRGQDVALRCDPISGHVSLFWYQQALGQGPEFLTYFQNEAQLDKSGLPSDRFFAERPEGSVSTLKIQRTQQEDSAVYLCASSLGGVGAEAFFGQGTRLTVV.

This clone was counted only a few times. V usage is TRBV6-5 and J usage is TRBJ1-1; D gene unclear. V lost 6 bases and J lost 3, with 11 bases in between. The CDR3 covers 13 residues. Germline loops: CDR1 MNHEY, CDR2 SVGAGI. The CDR3 loop is CASRLLVDTEAFF. Here the CDR3 DNA reads TGTGCCAGCAGGCTACTGGTGGACACTGAAGCTTTCTTT.

The chain combines TRBV10-1 with TRBJ2-1, with 11 bases aligning to TRBD2. This CDR3 region has 16 residues. Germline loops: CDR1 WNHNN, CDR2 SYGVQD (reference sequence). V lost 2 bases and J lost 8; bases outside the gene matches: 8. The CDR3 reads CASSERLAGPRDEQFF. CDR3 DNA: TGCGCCAGCAGTGAGAGACTAGCGGGGCCAAGGGATGAGCAGTTCTTC.

The CDR3 region has the DNA TGCGCCAGCACCCCCGAGGCAGCTCGATCTGGGGCCAACGTCCTGACTTTC. It yields the protein CASTPEAARSGANVLTF. The genes are TRBV5-1 and TRBJ2-6; D call uncertain. V was pared by 6 bases and J by 1 base, with 17 bases between. This CDR3 has 17 residues. CDR1 SGHRS and CDR2 YFSETQ come from the germline V gene.

The V and J genes are TRBV18 and TRBJ1-2, with 8 bases lining up with TRBD1. Per the germline V gene, CDR1 is KGHSH and CDR2 is LQKENI. The CDR3 sequence is 17 residues long. V gave up 2 bases and J gave up 0 bases; unmatched junction bases: 8. CDR3 amino acids: CASSPVAGGHPNYGYTF. The CDR3 DNA reads as TGTGCCAGCTCACCAGTGGCAGGGGGCCATCCTAACTATGGCTACACCTTC.

J is TRBJ2-2 and V is TRBV18; 8 bases match TRBD1. This CDR3 is 15 amino acids long. The germline V gene has CDR1 KGHSH and CDR2 LQKENI. J was trimmed by 6 bases and V by 3 bases; bases with no gene match: 6. The CDR3, as DNA: TGTGCCAGCTCACCCCGGACAGGGAATGCCGGGGAGCTGTTTTTT. It translates to CASSPRTGNAGELFF.

The chain joins TRBV6-4 to TRBJ2-2; D gene uncertain. V was cut by 6 bases and J by 0 bases, with 5 bases left in between. The CDR3 is 13 residues long. CDR1 is MRHNA and CDR2 is SNTAGT in the germline V gene. CDR3 in amino acids: CASSGTNTGELFF. The CDR3 nucleotides read TGTGCCAGCAGCGGAACGAACACCGGGGAGCTGTTTTTT.

The chain employs TRBV5-4 and TRBJ1-5, with 8 bases identical to TRBD1. In germline, CDR1 is SGHNT, CDR2 YYREEE (reference sequence). Trimming cost V 3 bases and J 6 bases; bases outside gene matches: 5. The CDR3 totals 14 residues. The CDR3 coding sequence is TGTGCCAGCAGCTCTCAGGGGGCGCTTCAGCCCCAGCATTTT. Its protein is CASSSQGALQPQHF.

The chain joins TRBV6-1 to TRBJ2-7; D unclear. V shed 9 bases and J shed 9 bases, with 12 bases lying between them. Germline values: CDR1 MNHNS, CDR2 SASEGT. The CDR3 runs to 10 residues. The CDR3 bases are TGTGCCAGTGGCTCCTATGGGCAGTACTTC. Protein: CASGSYGQYF.

The chain has TRBV5-5 and TRBJ1-2; no definite D call. The CDR3 consists of 12 residues. Germline lookup yields CDR1 SGHKS and CDR2 YYEKEE (reference sequence). V lost 6 bases and J lost 6, with 12 bases in between. CDR3 nucleotide sequence: TGTGCCAGCACCCAGCGCGGGGATGGCTACACCTTC. Translation gives CASTQRGDGYTF.

This clone was observed a handful of times. The DNA for the CDR3 is TGTGCCAGCAGCTTAGCGAACACAGGGGCTGAAGCTTTCTTT. Amino acids: CASSLANTGAEAFF. The chain uses TRBV7-6 and TRBJ1-1, with 7 bases fitting TRBD1. V shed 0 bases and J 6 bases; nucleotides not matched to a gene: 4. CDR3 size: 14 residues. From germline, CDR1 is SGHVS and CDR2 FNYEAQ. Filled out from reference TRBV7-6 and TRBJ1-1, the complete variable domain reads GAGVSQSPRYKVTKRGQDVALRCDPISGHVSLYWYRQALGQGPEFLTYFNYEAQQDKSGLPNDRFSAERPEGSISTLTIQRTEQRDSAMYRCASSLANTGAEAFFGQGTRLTVV.

The V gene is TRBV19, the J gene TRBJ2-2; D may be TRBD1 (5 bases). The CDR3 has 12 amino acids. The germline gives CDR1 LNHDA, CDR2 SQIVND (reference sequence). Trimming took off 6 bases at V and 7 bases at J, with 9 bases between the two ends. The CDR3 nucleotides are TGTGCCAGTAGAGGGGAAAACGGGGAGCTGTTTTTT. Translation gives CASRGENGELFF.

The rearrangement joins TRBV5-4 to TRBJ2-6, with a possible D match to TRBD2 (5 bases). The CDR3 contains 19 residues. The germline V gene encodes CDR1 SGHNT and CDR2 YYREEE (reference sequence). Between the trimmed V and J ends, which lost 0 bases and 2 bases, there was a span of 18 bases. The CDR3 nucleotides read TGTGCCAGCAGCTTGGCCTTCAGCGGAACTACCGCTGGGGCCAACGTCCTGACTTTC. Translation: CASSLAFSGTTAGANVLTF.

The V gene is TRBV5-1, the J gene TRBJ1-1, with D possibly TRBD1 on 6 matching bases. V was clipped by 8 bases and J by 0 bases, with 17 bases between them. The germline V gene has CDR1 SGHRS and CDR2 YFSETQ. CDR3 size: 15 residues. CDR3 DNA: TGCGCCAGTGGAAGCGAGGGGGGATTGAACACTGAAGCTTTCTTT. Translating it yields CASGSEGGLNTEAFF.

This clone was observed once. This chain connects TRBV19 to TRBJ2-3; a possible D gene is TRBD2 (6 bases). This CDR3 is built from 15 residues. V lost 5 bases to trimming and J lost 4 bases, with 16 bases between them. The germline CDR1 and CDR2 sequences are LNHDA and SQIVND (reference sequence). The CDR3: CASSEAREWADTQYF. The CDR3 DNA reads as TGTGCCAGTAGTGAAGCACGGGAGTGGGCAGATACGCAGTATTTT.

J is TRBJ2-1 and V is TRBV6-1, with D possibly being TRBD2 (5 bases). V lost 4 bases and J 9 bases, leaving 22 bases between the germline ends. Germline lookup yields CDR1 MNHNS and CDR2 SASEGT. This CDR3 region has 16 residues. CDR3 DNA sequence: TGTGCCAGCAGTGTCCCCCGGGGTTCCGGGCAGAGTGAGCAGTTCTTC. Translation gives CASSVPRGSGQSEQFF.

DNA for the CDR3: TGTGCCAGCAGTGTATGGGTAGTGACCGGGGAGCTGTTTTTT. Encoded protein: CASSVWVVTGELFF. The chain employs TRBV2 and TRBJ2-2; D is undetermined. The V gene's germline CDR1 is SNHLY and CDR2 FYNNEI. V dropped 4 bases and J dropped 5 bases, with 11 bases sitting between them. There are 14 residues in the CDR3.

The chain couples TRBV5-6 to TRBJ2-3; the D gene is possibly TRBD2 (6 bases). This CDR3 has 13 amino acids. Trimming cost V 7 bases and J 1 base, with 10 bases left between them. Germline V lookup: CDR1 SGHDT, CDR2 YYEEEE. For the CDR3, the DNA is TGTGCCAGCTGGTGGGGGGGCACAGATACGCAGTATTTT. Its translation is CASWWGGTDTQYF.

The sample holds a few counts of this clone. This specimen includes other DNA sequences encoding the same CDR3. The gene calls are TRBV5-5 and TRBJ1-5, with D possibly being TRBD1 (5 bases). Germline CDR1 is SGHKS and CDR2 is YYEKEE (reference sequence). V lost 2 bases and J 7 bases, leaving 13 bases between the germline ends. CDR3 length equals 14 residues. For the CDR3, the DNA is TGTGCCAGCAGCTTTGGGCAGGGTGGACAGCCCCAGCATTTT. As protein: CASSFGQGGQPQHF.

The rearrangement joins TRBV5-1 to TRBJ2-7, with TRBD2 matching over 7 bases. The V gene's germline CDR1 is SGHRS and CDR2 YFSETQ. This CDR3 is built from 15 residues. V dropped 0 bases and J dropped 5; count of bases not matched to a gene: 8. The CDR3 is CASSLGAGGSNEQYF. CDR3 coding DNA: TGCGCCAGCAGCTTGGGGGCGGGCGGGAGCAACGAGCAGTACTTC.

The chain carries TRBV7-9 and TRBJ2-5; 8 bases are a match to TRBD2. This CDR3 is built from 15 residues. V trimming: 5 bases; J trimming: 7 bases; junction bases outside the gene matches: 12. The germline gives CDR1 SEHNR, CDR2 FQNEAQ (reference sequence). CDR3 bases: TGTGCCAGCAGCATGGCGGGACTAGGGGGTGGGACCCAGTACTTC. Its translation is CASSMAGLGGGTQYF.

This clone was counted a single time. J is TRBJ1-1 and V is TRBV5-5; no definite D call. Deletions cut 5 bases from V and 0 bases from J, with 14 bases between. CDR1 and CDR2 from the germline V gene are SGHKS and YYEKEE (reference sequence). The CDR3 consists of 15 residues. The CDR3 region has the DNA TGTGCCAGCAGTTCGTCACAAAACATGAACACTGAAGCTTTCTTT. Translated, it gives CASSSSQNMNTEAFF. The whole variable domain, remainder taken from reference TRBV5-5 and TRBJ1-1, is DAGVTQSPTHLIKTRGQQVTLRCSPISGHKSVSWYQQVLGQGPQFIFQYYEKEERGRGNFPDRFSARQFPNYSSELNVNALLLGDSALYLCASSSSQNMNTEAFFGQGTRLTVV.

The chain has TRBV9 and TRBJ2-7; 8 bases are shared with TRBD1. This CDR3 is built from 16 residues. CDR1 SGDLS and CDR2 YYNGEE come from the germline V gene. With 0 bases clipped from V and 4 bases from J, the junction kept 9 bases outside the gene matches. The CDR3 bases are TGTGCCAGCAGCGTAGGTCTACAGGGGGTGGGTTACGAGCAGTACTTC. Translated: CASSVGLQGVGYEQYF.

V is TRBV4-1 and J is TRBJ1-3; 7 bases are a match to TRBD1. Trimming removed 3 bases from V and 6 bases from J; junction bases left unmatched: 8. CDR3 length equals 15 residues. CDR1 is MGHRA, CDR2 YSYEKL, per germline. This CDR3 reads CASSHNRDSQNTIYF. The CDR3 DNA sequence: TGCGCCAGCAGCCACAACCGGGACAGCCAAAACACCATATATTTT.

The chain links TRBV4-3 to TRBJ2-2; weak D call: TRBD2 (5 bases). Trimming left V 8 bases short and J 1 base short, with 20 bases between. The CDR3 has 17 residues. Germline loops: CDR1 LGHNA, CDR2 YSLEER. The CDR3 sequence is CASRKQGRAGNTGELFF. CDR3 bases: TGCGCCAGCCGCAAGCAAGGTCGCGCGGGGAACACCGGGGAGCTGTTTTTT.

The V and J genes are TRBV2 and TRBJ1-1; no reliable D call. With 7 bases removed from V and 0 bases from J, the gap between germline ends came to 12 bases. The CDR3 extends over 14 amino acids. The germline V gene encodes CDR1 SNHLY and CDR2 FYNNEI. The chain's CDR3 is CASTVGMMNTEAFF. CDR3 in DNA: TGTGCCAGCACGGTAGGAATGATGAACACTGAAGCTTTCTTT.

The chain uses TRBV12-5 and TRBJ1-2; the D is unclear. V lost 2 bases to trimming and J lost 8 bases, with 33 bases between them. Germline V lookup: CDR1 LGHNT, CDR2 FRNRAP. CDR3 length: 20 amino acids. CDR3 region: CASGLSRQRVGRALAGGYTF. The CDR3 nucleotides are TGTGCTAGTGGTTTGTCGAGGCAAAGAGTGGGCCGTGCCCTAGCTGGAGGCTACACCTTC.

This clone was seen more than once but under ten times. V is TRBV18 and J is TRBJ2-1, with TRBD1 matching over 8 bases. Trimming removed 0 bases from V and 3 bases from J; junction bases left unmatched: 4. The CDR3 consists of 16 residues. The V gene's germline CDR1 is KGHSH and CDR2 LQKENI. As DNA, the CDR3 is TGTGCCAGCTCACCACCAGGGACAGGAGGCTACAATGAGCAGTTCTTC. Its protein product is CASSPPGTGGYNEQFF.

The gene calls are TRBV19 and TRBJ1-4; a weak D match, TRBD1 (6 bases). This CDR3 comprises 16 residues. Germline V lookup: CDR1 LNHDA, CDR2 SQIVND (reference sequence). V was pared by 3 bases and J by 10 bases, with 21 bases between. The CDR3 here is CASSMGRGTGLGKLFF. CDR3 DNA: TGTGCCAGTAGTATGGGCAGGGGAACGGGCTTGGGAAAACTGTTTTTT.

The CDR3 coding sequence is TGTGCCAGCAGCCCCCTCAGGGGGCGTCCACTGTCCTACAATGAGCAGTTCTTC. The encoded protein is CASSPLRGRPLSYNEQFF. The chain has TRBV28 and TRBJ2-1, with TRBD1 matching over 8 bases. The ends lost 6 bases at V and 1 base at J; junction bases unmatched: 14. This CDR3 spans 18 amino acids. Germline V CDR1 and CDR2: MDHEN, SYDVKM.

The chain has TRBV10-3 and TRBJ1-1; no firm D call. The CDR3 has 13 amino acids. The V and J ends lost 2 bases and 1 base respectively, with 5 bases between them. Per the germline V gene, CDR1 is ENHRY and CDR2 is SYGVKD. The CDR3, as DNA: TGTGCCATCAGTGAGAACCAGAACACTGAAGCTTTCTTT. The encoded protein is CAISENQNTEAFF.

CDR3 nucleotides: TGTGCCAGCAGTTCCCACAGGGGAACTGAAGCTTTCTTT. Its protein is CASSSHRGTEAFF. The genes are TRBV6-5 and TRBJ1-1; 7 bases are a match to TRBD1. Per the germline V gene, CDR1 is MNHEY and CDR2 is SVGAGI. CDR3 length equals 13 residues. V gave up 4 bases and J gave up 5 bases; unmatched junction bases: 4.